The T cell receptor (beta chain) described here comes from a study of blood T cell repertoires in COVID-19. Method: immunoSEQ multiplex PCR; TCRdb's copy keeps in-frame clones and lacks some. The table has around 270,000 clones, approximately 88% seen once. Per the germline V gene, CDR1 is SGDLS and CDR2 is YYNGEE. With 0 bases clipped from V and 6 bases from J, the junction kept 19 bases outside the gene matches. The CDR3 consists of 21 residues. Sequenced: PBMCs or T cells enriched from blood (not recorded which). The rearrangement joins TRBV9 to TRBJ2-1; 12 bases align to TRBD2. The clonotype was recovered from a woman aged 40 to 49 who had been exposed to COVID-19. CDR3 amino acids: CASSVADGSSGRASGVNEQFF. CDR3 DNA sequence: TGTGCCAGCAGCGTAGCTGATGGATCTAGCGGGAGGGCCTCAGGCGTCAATGAGCAGTTCTTC.